One and the same sample provided the 9 T cell receptor beta chains below, sequenced in a study of identifying expanded T cells in peripheral blood. TCRdb keeps only in-frame clones here, not all; method: immunoSEQ multiplex PCR. In the table there are about 100,000 clones, approximately 89% of which are singletons. The material sequenced was blood. The receptors here all came from a person aged 18 to 70 in good health.

This chain links TRBV6-1 with TRBJ2-1, with 9 bases identical to TRBD2. Unmatched junction bases numbered 3, after V lost 1 base and J lost 5 bases. Per the germline V gene, CDR1 is MNHNS and CDR2 is SASEGT. The length of the CDR3 is 15 residues. The DNA of the CDR3 is TGTGCCAGCAGTGAAGGACTAGCGGCTAACAATGAGCAGTTCTTC. It specifies CASSEGLAANNEQFF.

The rearrangement joins TRBV29-1 to TRBJ2-3; D unclear. The germline V gene encodes CDR1 SQVTM and CDR2 ANQGSEA. The CDR3 loop spans 12 amino acids. V lost 7 bases to trimming and J lost 10 bases, with 18 bases between them. The chain's CDR3 is CSASGPARAQYF. CDR3 DNA: TGCAGCGCCTCAGGACCGGCTAGGGCGCAGTATTTT.

The chain couples TRBV18 to TRBJ1-2; D is unresolved. This CDR3 comprises 16 residues. The V gene's germline CDR1 is KGHSH and CDR2 LQKENI. With 2 bases removed from V and 8 bases from J, the gap between germline ends came to 21 bases. CDR3 in DNA: TGTGCCAGCTCACCAATTCCTGACGCCCGACCTGGGGGCTACACCTTC. Protein sequence: CASSPIPDARPGGYTF.

The chain joins TRBV18 to TRBJ2-1; D remains ambiguous. Looked up from germline, CDR1 is KGHSH and CDR2 is LQKENI. The CDR3 is made up of 12 amino acids. The V and J ends lost 3 bases and 16 bases respectively, with 16 bases between them. DNA for the CDR3: TGTGCCAGCTCACCGGAACAGCTCGACACCTTCTTC. Protein sequence: CASSPEQLDTFF.

The rearrangement uses TRBV11-2 and TRBJ1-1; D remains ambiguous. Trimming took 5 bases from V and 0 from J, leaving 13 bases between them. The CDR3 has 15 amino acids. Germline V CDR1 and CDR2: SGHAT, FQNNGV. CDR3 bases: TGTGCCAGCAGCCCAAGTTGGGGTTTGAACACTGAAGCTTTCTTT. Protein product: CASSPSWGLNTEAFF.

This clone was detected once. The CDR3 DNA sequence: TGCGCCAGCAGCACCCAGACAGGAGGAAACACCATATATTTT. Its protein product is CASSTQTGGNTIYF. V is TRBV5-1 and J is TRBJ1-3, with TRBD1 as a possible D gene (6 bases). From germline, CDR1 is SGHRS and CDR2 YFSETQ. CDR3 size: 14 residues. V shed 4 bases and J shed 4 bases, with 12 bases lying between them.

The rearrangement links TRBV18 to TRBJ1-1; D unresolved. This CDR3 has 15 amino acids. Trimming stripped 3 bases from V and 2 bases from J, with 13 bases between. Germline V gene sequence: CDR1 KGHSH, CDR2 LQKENI. For the CDR3, the DNA is TGTGCCAGCTCACCTTTTCCAAGGGAAAACACTGAAGCTTTCTTT. This gives the protein CASSPFPRENTEAFF.

The CDR3 loop reads CAIGDRDRGDYGYTF. CDR3 nucleotides: TGTGCCATCGGAGATCGGGACAGGGGGGACTATGGCTACACCTTC. The J gene is TRBJ1-2, the V gene TRBV10-3; 11 bases map to TRBD1. CDR3 length equals 15 residues. Germline CDR1 and CDR2: ENHRY and SYGVKD. The V gene end was trimmed by 8 bases and the J gene end by 3 bases; junction bases not matched to a gene: 8.

This clone occurred once. The J gene is TRBJ1-1, the V gene TRBV4-3; tentatively, D is TRBD1 (5 bases). CDR3 size: 13 residues. Germline CDR1 reads LGHNA; CDR2 reads YSLEER. Trimming took 3 bases from V and 4 from J, leaving 9 bases between them. The CDR3 nucleotides read TGCGCCAGCAGCCAGGGGGGAAGCACTGAAGCTTTCTTT. Its protein product is CASSQGGSTEAFF.